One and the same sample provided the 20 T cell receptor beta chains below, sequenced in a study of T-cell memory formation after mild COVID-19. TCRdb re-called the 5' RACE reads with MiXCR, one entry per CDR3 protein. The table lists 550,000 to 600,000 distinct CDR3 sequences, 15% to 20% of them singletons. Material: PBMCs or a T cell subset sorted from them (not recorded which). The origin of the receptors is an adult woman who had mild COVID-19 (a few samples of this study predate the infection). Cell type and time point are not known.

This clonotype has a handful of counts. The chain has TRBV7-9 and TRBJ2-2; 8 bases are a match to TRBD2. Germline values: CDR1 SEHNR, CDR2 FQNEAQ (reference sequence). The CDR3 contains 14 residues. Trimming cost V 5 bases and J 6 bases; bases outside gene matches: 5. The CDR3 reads CASSGRGGAGELFF. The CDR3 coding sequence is TGTGCCAGCAGCGGTCGGGGGGGCGCCGGGGAGCTGTTTTTT.

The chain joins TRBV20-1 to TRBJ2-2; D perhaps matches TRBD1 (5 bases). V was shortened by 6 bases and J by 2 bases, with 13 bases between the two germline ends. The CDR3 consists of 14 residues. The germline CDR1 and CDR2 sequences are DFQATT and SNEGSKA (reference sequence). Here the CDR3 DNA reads TGCAGTGCCATTACACGGACAAACACCGGGGAGCTGTTTTTT. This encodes CSAITRTNTGELFF.

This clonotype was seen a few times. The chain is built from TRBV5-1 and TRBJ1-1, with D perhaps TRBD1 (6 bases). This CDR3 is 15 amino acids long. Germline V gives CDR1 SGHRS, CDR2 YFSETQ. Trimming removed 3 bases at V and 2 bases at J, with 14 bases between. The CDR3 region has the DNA TGCGCCAGCAGCTCCTTGGGGGGGGCCAACACTGAAGCTTTCTTT. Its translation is CASSSLGGANTEAFF. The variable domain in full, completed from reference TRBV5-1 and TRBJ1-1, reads KAGVTQTPRYLIKTRGQQVTLSCSPISGHRSVSWYQQTPGQGLQFLFEYFSETQRNKGNFPGRFSGRQFSNSRSEMNVSTLELGDSALYLCASSSLGGANTEAFFGQGTRLTVV.

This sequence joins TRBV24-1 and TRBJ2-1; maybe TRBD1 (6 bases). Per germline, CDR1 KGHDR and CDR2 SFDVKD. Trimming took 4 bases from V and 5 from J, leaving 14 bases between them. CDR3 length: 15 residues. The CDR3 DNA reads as TGTGCCACCAGTGAGGCCGGGACACATAACAATGAGCAGTTCTTC. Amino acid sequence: CATSEAGTHNNEQFF.

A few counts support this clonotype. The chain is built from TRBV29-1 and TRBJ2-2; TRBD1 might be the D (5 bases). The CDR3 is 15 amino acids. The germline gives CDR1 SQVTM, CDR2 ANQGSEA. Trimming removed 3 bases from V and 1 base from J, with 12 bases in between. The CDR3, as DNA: TGCAGCGTTGAGTTTGCAGGGAAGAACACCGGGGAGCTGTTTTTT. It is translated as CSVEFAGKNTGELFF.

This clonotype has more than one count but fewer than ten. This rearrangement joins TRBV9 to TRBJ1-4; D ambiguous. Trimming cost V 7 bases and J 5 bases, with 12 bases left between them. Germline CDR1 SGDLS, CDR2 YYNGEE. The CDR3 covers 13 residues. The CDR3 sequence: CASGQQGNEKLFF. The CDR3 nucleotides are TGTGCCAGCGGTCAGCAAGGGAATGAAAAACTGTTTTTT.

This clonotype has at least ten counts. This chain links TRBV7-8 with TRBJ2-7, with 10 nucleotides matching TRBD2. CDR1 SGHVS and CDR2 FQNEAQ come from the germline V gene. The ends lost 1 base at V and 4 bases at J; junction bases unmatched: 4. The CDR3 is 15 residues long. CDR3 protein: CASSLVLAGDYEQYF. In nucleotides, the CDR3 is TGTGCCAGCAGCTTAGTGCTAGCGGGGGATTACGAGCAGTACTTC.

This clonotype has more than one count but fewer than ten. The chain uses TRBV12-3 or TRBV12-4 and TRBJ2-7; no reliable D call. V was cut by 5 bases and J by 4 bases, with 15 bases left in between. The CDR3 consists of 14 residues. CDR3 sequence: CASSPPGVLYEQYF. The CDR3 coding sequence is TGTGCCAGCAGTCCGCCAGGAGTCCTTTACGAGCAGTACTTC.

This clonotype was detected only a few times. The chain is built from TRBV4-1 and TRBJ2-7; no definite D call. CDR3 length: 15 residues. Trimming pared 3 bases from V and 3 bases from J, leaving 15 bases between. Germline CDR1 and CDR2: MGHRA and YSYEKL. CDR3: CASSQFHSNVYEQYF. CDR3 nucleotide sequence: TGCGCCAGCAGCCAGTTCCACTCGAATGTCTACGAGCAGTACTTC.

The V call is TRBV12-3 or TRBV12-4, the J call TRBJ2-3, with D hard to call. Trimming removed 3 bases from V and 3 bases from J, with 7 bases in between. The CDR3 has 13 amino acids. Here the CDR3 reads CASSFRETDTQYF. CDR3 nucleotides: TGTGCCAGCAGTTTTAGGGAAACAGATACGCAGTATTTT.

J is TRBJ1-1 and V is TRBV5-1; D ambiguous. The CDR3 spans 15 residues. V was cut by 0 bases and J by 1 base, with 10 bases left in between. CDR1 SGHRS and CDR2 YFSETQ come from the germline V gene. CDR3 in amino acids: CASSLGLEGNTEAFF. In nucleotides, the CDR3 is TGCGCCAGCAGCTTGGGACTGGAGGGGAACACTGAAGCTTTCTTT.

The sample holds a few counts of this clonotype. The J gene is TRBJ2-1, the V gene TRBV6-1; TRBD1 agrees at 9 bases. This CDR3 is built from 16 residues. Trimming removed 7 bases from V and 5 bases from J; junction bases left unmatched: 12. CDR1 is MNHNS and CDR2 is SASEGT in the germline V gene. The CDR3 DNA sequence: TGTGCCAGCACCCTGCTTAAGGGACAGGGTAACAATGAGCAGTTCTTC. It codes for CASTLLKGQGNNEQFF.

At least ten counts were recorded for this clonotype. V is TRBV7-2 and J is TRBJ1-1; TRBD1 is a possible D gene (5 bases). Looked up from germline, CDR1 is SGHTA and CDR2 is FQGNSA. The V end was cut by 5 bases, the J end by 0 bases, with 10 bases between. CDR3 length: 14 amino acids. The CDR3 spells CASSPGTLNTEAFF. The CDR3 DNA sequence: TGTGCCAGCAGCCCGGGGACCCTGAACACTGAAGCTTTCTTT.

CDR3 DNA: TGTGCCAGCAGCCAAGAAGGGACTAGCGGGAGGGCCTACGAGCAGTACTTC. As protein: CASSQEGTSGRAYEQYF. The chain joins TRBV4-2 to TRBJ2-7; 16 nucleotides line up with TRBD2. The CDR3 consists of 17 residues. V shed 0 bases and J 2 bases; nucleotides not matched to a gene: 1. Germline CDR1 and CDR2: LGHNA and YNFKEQ.

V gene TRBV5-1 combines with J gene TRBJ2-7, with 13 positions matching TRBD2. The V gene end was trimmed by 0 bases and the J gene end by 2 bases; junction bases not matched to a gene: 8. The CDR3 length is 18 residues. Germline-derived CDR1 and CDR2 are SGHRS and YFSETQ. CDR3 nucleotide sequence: TGCGCCAGCAGCTTGGAACTAGCGGGAGGGCCCGTAACCTACGAGCAGTACTTC. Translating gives CASSLELAGGPVTYEQYF.

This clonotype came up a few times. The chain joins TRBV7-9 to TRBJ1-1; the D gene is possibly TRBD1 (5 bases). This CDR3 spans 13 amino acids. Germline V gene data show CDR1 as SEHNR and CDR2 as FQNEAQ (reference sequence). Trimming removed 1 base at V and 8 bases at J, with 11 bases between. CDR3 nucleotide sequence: TGTGCCAGCAGCTTAGTGGGCGGGGGGGAAGCTTTCTTT. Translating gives CASSLVGGGEAFF.

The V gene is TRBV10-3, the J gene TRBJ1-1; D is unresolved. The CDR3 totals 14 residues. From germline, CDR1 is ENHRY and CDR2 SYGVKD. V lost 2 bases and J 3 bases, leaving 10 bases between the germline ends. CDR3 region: CAISEGERYTEAFF. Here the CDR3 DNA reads TGTGCCATCAGTGAGGGCGAGAGATACACTGAAGCTTTCTTT.

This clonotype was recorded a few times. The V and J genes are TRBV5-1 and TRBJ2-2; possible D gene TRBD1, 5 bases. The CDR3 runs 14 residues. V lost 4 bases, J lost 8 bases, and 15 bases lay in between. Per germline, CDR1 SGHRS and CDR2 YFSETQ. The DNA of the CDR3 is TGCGCCAGCAGCAAGGGGCAGTCGACGGGGGAGCTGTTTTTT. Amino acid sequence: CASSKGQSTGELFF. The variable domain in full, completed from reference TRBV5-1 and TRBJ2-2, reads KAGVTQTPRYLIKTRGQQVTLSCSPISGHRSVSWYQQTPGQGLQFLFEYFSETQRNKGNFPGRFSGRQFSNSRSEMNVSTLELGDSALYLCASSKGQSTGELFFGEGSRLTVL.

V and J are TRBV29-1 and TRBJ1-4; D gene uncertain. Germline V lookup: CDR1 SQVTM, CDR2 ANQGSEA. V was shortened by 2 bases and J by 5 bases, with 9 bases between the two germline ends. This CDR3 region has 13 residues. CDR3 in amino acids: CSVERARNEKLFF. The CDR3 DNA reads TGCAGCGTTGAACGAGCACGGAATGAAAAACTGTTTTTT. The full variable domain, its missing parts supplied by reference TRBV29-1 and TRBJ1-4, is SAVISQKPSRDICQRGTSLTIQCQVDSQVTMMFWYRQQPGQSLTLIATANQGSEATYESGFVIDKFPISRPNLTFSTLTVSNMSPEDSSIYLCSVERARNEKLFFGSGTQLSVL.

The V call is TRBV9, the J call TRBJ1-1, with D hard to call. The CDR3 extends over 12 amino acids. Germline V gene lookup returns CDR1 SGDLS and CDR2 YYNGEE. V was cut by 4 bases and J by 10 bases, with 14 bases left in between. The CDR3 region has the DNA TGTGCCAGCAGCCCGCTTGAGTTTAGAGCTTTCTTT. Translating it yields CASSPLEFRAFF.